These 22 T cell receptor beta chains were all obtained from the same sample, sequenced in a study of T cells in women clearing cervical HPV infection. Some clones are missing from TCRdb's copy, which holds only in-frame ones; the method was immunoSEQ multiplex PCR. This repertoire includes 25,000 to 35,000 clones. The sample comprised blood buffy coat. Receptor source: a woman between 18 and 69 years old with a cervical HPV16 infection that either progressed to CIN3+ or cleared (not recorded which).

Turning to this clone: The CDR3 extends 3 residues past the end of the read, so its final part is completed from the germline J gene. This chain links TRBV12-3 or TRBV12-4 with TRBJ2-3; 8 bases are shared with TRBD1. J gave up 2 bases and V 5 bases, and 6 bases lay outside the gene matches. The CDR3 runs 15 residues. This CDR3 reads CASSPGTGDTDTQYF. The part of the CDR3 DNA that was read is TGTGCCAGCAGTCCCGGGACAGGCGACACAGATACG.

As concerns this clone: Read data end 3 residues before the CDR3 end; the end is taken from the germline J gene. The V gene is TRBV5-6, the J gene TRBJ1-3, with a tentative D call TRBD1 (6 bases). Germline lookup yields CDR1 SGHDT and CDR2 YYEEEE. The CDR3 covers 15 residues. Trimming removed 0 bases at V and 4 bases at J, with 11 bases between. The sequenced part of the CDR3 DNA is TGTGCCAGCAGCTTGGGACAGGTACTAGGAAACACC. It translates to CASSLGQVLGNT. In full, the CDR3 reads CASSLGQVLGNTIYF.

The CDR3 bases that were read are TGCAGTGCTAGAGATAGGCGGGTACAAGAGACC. The encoded protein is CSARDRRVQET. The whole CDR3 sequence is CSARDRRVQETQYF. The chain joins TRBV20-1 to TRBJ2-5, with D perhaps matching TRBD2 (5 bases). The read halts 3 residues ahead of the CDR3 end, with the missing end drawn from the germline J gene. The germline V gene has CDR1 DFQATT and CDR2 SNEGSKA (reference sequence). V was shortened by 0 bases and J by 2 bases, with 10 bases between the two germline ends. The CDR3 extends over 14 amino acids.

Note on this clone: The sequenced fragment ends 3 residues before the CDR3 boundary, so the rest is inferred from the germline J gene. The chain carries TRBV5-1 and TRBJ1-1; D call uncertain. There are 15 residues in the CDR3. Trimming stripped 4 bases from V and 4 bases from J, with 17 bases between. Germline V lookup: CDR1 SGHRS, CDR2 YFSETQ. The CDR3 reads CASSMQRGFPTEAFF. The part of the CDR3 DNA that was read is TGCGCCAGCAGCATGCAAAGAGGGTTTCCCACTGAA.

CDR3 bases read: TGTGCCAGCAGCCACGGGACTAGCGGCTACGAG. Protein sequence: CASSHGTSGYE. The CDR3, in full, reads CASSHGTSGYEQYF. This chain links TRBV14 with TRBJ2-7, with TRBD2 matching over 11 bases. Sequencing ends 3 residues short of the CDR3 end; the germline J gene provides the rest. From germline, CDR1 is SGHDN and CDR2 FVKESK. CDR3 length: 14 amino acids. Trimming cost V 3 bases and J 3 bases; bases outside gene matches: 1.

About this clone itself: With the read ending 3 residues before the CDR3 end, the germline J gene is used to fill in that end. The rearrangement uses TRBV28 and TRBJ1-1, with 7 positions matching TRBD1. Germline V gene lookup returns CDR1 MDHEN and CDR2 SYDVKM. J was trimmed by 4 bases and V by 2 bases; bases with no gene match: 7. CDR3 size: 15 residues. The DNA read from the CDR3 is TGTGCCAGCAGTTTACCCCGGGACAGCCCCACTGAA. Its protein product is CASSLPRDSPTE. The entire CDR3 is CASSLPRDSPTEAFF.

Comment on this clone: From the germline J gene comes the end of the CDR3, since the read stops 3 residues before it. The rearrangement links TRBV20-1 to TRBJ2-1, with TRBD1 matching over 8 bases. With V trimmed by 1 base and J by 1 base, 15 bases remained unmatched. From germline, CDR1 is DFQATT and CDR2 SNEGSKA (reference sequence). The CDR3 spans 19 residues. The part of the CDR3 DNA that was read is TGCAGTGCTAGAGGGGTCGGGGCAGGGGGCGCCCTGTCCTACAATGAG. It encodes CSARGVGAGGALSYNE. The CDR3 in full is CSARGVGAGGALSYNEQFF.

Turning to this clone: The CDR3 extends 3 residues past the end of the read, so its final part is completed from the germline J gene. V is TRBV7-6 and J is TRBJ1-4, with TRBD1 matching 8 bases. The CDR3 is made up of 14 amino acids. Germline V lookup: CDR1 SGHVS, CDR2 FNYEAQ. CDR3 sequence: CASSAGQGPLELFF. The sequenced CDR3 bases are TGTGCCAGCAGCGCCGGACAGGGACCTCTAGAA.

Worth noting for this clone: The CDR3 end lies 3 residues beyond the end of the read and is filled in from the germline J gene. V usage is TRBV7-2 and J usage is TRBJ1-2; tentatively, D is TRBD1 (5 bases). This CDR3 has 14 residues. Germline CDR1 is SGHTA and CDR2 is FQGNSA. The CDR3 DNA, read in part, is TGTGCCAGCAGCGGAGGGGACTGGAGCTACGAC. The encoded protein is CASSGGDWSYD. The full CDR3 is CASSGGDWSYDYTF. The variable domain in full, with the rest retrieved from reference TRBV7-2 and TRBJ1-2, is GAGVSQSPSNKVTEKGKDVELRCDPISGHTALYWYRQSLGQGLEFLIYFQGNSAPDKSGLPSDRFSAERTGGSVSTLTIQRTQQEDSAVYLCASSGGDWSYDYTFGSGTRLTVV.

On this clone: The read comes to an end 3 residues before the CDR3 does, leaving the germline J gene to fill in the end. V usage is TRBV6-4 and J usage is TRBJ2-1; possibly TRBD2 for D (6 bases). CDR3 size: 14 residues. Germline CDR1 reads MRHNA; CDR2 reads SNTAGT. Trimming left V 5 bases short and J 5 bases short, with 13 bases between. Incomplete CDR3 DNA: TGTGCCAGCAGTCCAGGACTAAACAACAATGAG. Protein product: CASSPGLNNNE. The whole CDR3 protein reads CASSPGLNNNEQFF.

Regarding this clone: The missing CDR3 end, 3 residues past where the read stops, is filled in from the germline J gene. The chain carries TRBV10-3 and TRBJ2-7; 10 nucleotides line up with TRBD1. The V and J ends lost 3 bases and 2 bases, in that order; junction bases with no gene match: 7. CDR1 and CDR2 (germline): ENHRY, SYGVKD. CDR3 length: 16 amino acids. Incomplete CDR3 DNA: TGTGCCATCAGTGACCCTGGACAGGGGGACCCCTACGAG. Translation: CAISDPGQGDPYE. In full, the CDR3 reads CAISDPGQGDPYEQYF.

The sequenced CDR3 bases are TGTGCCAGCAGCGAAAGGGCCAGCGGGCCCTACGAC. It encodes CASSERASGPYD. The full CDR3 sequence reads CASSERASGPYDYTF. The chain joins TRBV7-3 to TRBJ1-2, with D uncertain. From the germline J gene comes the end of the CDR3, since the read stops 3 residues before it. This CDR3 is 15 amino acids long. The germline V gene encodes CDR1 SGHTA and CDR2 FQGTGA.

As concerns this clone: Read data end 3 residues before the CDR3 end; the end is taken from the germline J gene. V and J are TRBV10-3 and TRBJ1-2, with 8 bases fitting TRBD1. Germline V gives CDR1 ENHRY, CDR2 SYGVKD. The length of the CDR3 is 15 residues. The junction had 1 base not matched to a gene; V was cut back by 0 bases and J by 1 base. CDR3 bases read: TGTGCCATCAGTGAGTCCGACAGGGGTAACTATGGC. Protein sequence: CAISESDRGNYG. The whole CDR3 sequence is CAISESDRGNYGYTF.

On this clone itself: Sequencing ends 3 residues short of the CDR3 end; the germline J gene provides the rest. J is TRBJ2-7 and V is TRBV5-4; perhaps TRBD1 as D (5 bases). The CDR3 spans 13 residues. Trimming removed 3 bases at V and 1 base at J, with 8 bases between. Per germline, CDR1 SGHNT and CDR2 YYREEE (reference sequence). CDR3 region: CASSSGQSYEQYF. The sequenced part of the CDR3 DNA is TGTGCCAGCAGCTCTGGACAATCCTACGAG.

Turning to this clone: The sequence runs out 3 residues before the end of the CDR3; the remainder is reconstructed from the germline J gene. The chain links TRBV2 to TRBJ1-6; 7 bases fit TRBD1. J was trimmed by 8 bases and V by 5 bases; bases with no gene match: 6. Germline V gene data show CDR1 as SNHLY and CDR2 as FYNNEI. The CDR3 spans 14 residues. The CDR3 here is CASSPGQVYSPLHF. The sequenced part of the CDR3 DNA is TGTGCCAGCAGTCCTGGACAGGTATATTCACCC.

The CDR3 sequence: CASSLGGRETQYF. The sequenced part of the CDR3 DNA is TGTGCCAGCAGCTTGGGCGGGAGAGAGACG. The chain carries TRBV7-9 and TRBJ2-3, with 7 bases aligning to TRBD2. The read ends 3 residues before the CDR3 terminus; that terminus is restored from the germline J gene. CDR3 length equals 13 residues. CDR1 is SEHNR and CDR2 is FQNEAQ in the germline V gene (reference sequence).

As to this clone: From the germline J gene comes the end of the CDR3, since the read stops 3 residues before it. V gene TRBV7-6 combines with J gene TRBJ1-1; the D gene is possibly TRBD1 (6 bases). The CDR3 is 13 residues long. Germline lookup yields CDR1 SGHVS and CDR2 FNYEAQ. V lost 6 bases and J 1 base, leaving 9 bases between the germline ends. The CDR3 bases that were read are TGTGCCAGCAGTTTGGACAGGAACACTGAA. Its translation is CASSLDRNTE. The complete CDR3 sequence is CASSLDRNTEAFF.

Comments on this clone: The observed sequence ends 3 residues before the CDR3 terminus, with the missing tail filled in from the germline J gene. The chain employs TRBV19 and TRBJ2-3; possible D gene TRBD2, 6 bases. The CDR3 is 17 amino acids. Germline V lookup: CDR1 LNHDA, CDR2 SQIVND (reference sequence). CDR3 bases read: TGTGCCAGTAGTACCAAACCCCCGGGACTTCCCCAAGAGACG. Translating it yields CASSTKPPGLPQET. From start to end, the CDR3 is CASSTKPPGLPQETQYF.

Comment on this clone: The read comes to an end 3 residues before the CDR3 does, leaving the germline J gene to fill in the end. This rearrangement joins TRBV20-1 to TRBJ1-2; D might be TRBD1 (5 bases). Germline lookup yields CDR1 DFQATT and CDR2 SNEGSKA (reference sequence). CDR3 length: 12 amino acids. CDR3 amino acids: CSATTASGGYTF. Incomplete CDR3 DNA: TGCAGTGCTACGACAGCTTCGGGAGGC.

Concerning this clone itself: The CDR3 goes on 3 residues after the read ends, and that part is filled in from the germline J gene. V gene TRBV2 combines with J gene TRBJ2-1; a possible D gene is TRBD2 (5 bases). CDR3 length: 15 residues. V was shortened by 2 bases and J by 2 bases, with 10 bases between the two germline ends. Germline loops: CDR1 SNHLY, CDR2 FYNNEI. CDR3 residues: CASSERGVAYNEQFF. The CDR3 DNA, read in part, is TGTGCCAGCAGTGAACGGGGAGTCGCCTACAATGAG.

Points on this clone: Sequencing ends 3 residues short of the CDR3 end; the germline J gene provides the rest. The J gene is TRBJ2-3, the V gene TRBV20-1; D might be TRBD1 (6 bases). Germline V gene sequence: CDR1 DFQATT, CDR2 SNEGSKA (reference sequence). The CDR3 runs 14 residues. The V and J ends lost 0 bases and 2 bases respectively, with 9 bases between them. The CDR3 sequence: CSARERGITDTQYF. Partial CDR3 DNA: TGCAGTGCTAGAGAAAGGGGGATCACAGATACG.

As to this clone: The CDR3 goes on 3 residues after the read ends, and that part is filled in from the germline J gene. V usage is TRBV5-1 and J usage is TRBJ2-1, with 11 bases identical to TRBD2. The CDR3 spans 15 residues. CDR1 SGHRS and CDR2 YFSETQ come from the germline V gene. After removal of 4 bases from V and 7 bases from J, the junction contained 7 bases not matched to a gene. The sequenced CDR3 bases are TGCGCCAGCAGCCCGACTAGCGGGATTAAAAATGAG. It yields the protein CASSPTSGIKNE. The whole CDR3 reads CASSPTSGIKNEQFF.